This is a list of T cell receptor beta chains from one sample in a study of regulatory T cells in long-lasting Graves disease. One entry per CDR3 protein results from TCRdb running MiXCR on the multiplex PCR reads. The repertoire holds some 340,000 distinct CDR3 sequences, with 12% as singletons. Separately, the same data were catalogued under a study of T cells in Graves' hyperthyroidism and ophthalmopathy.

The input for sequencing was peripheral blood mononuclear cells (PBMCs), taken at new diagnosis, from a patient treated with antithyroid drugs. These receptors were taken from a woman aged 18 to 35 with Graves disease. CDR3s include the opening cysteine and the closing phenylalanine or tryptophan. A D gene is named only where the DNA matches it firmly. Size values are once, few and many counts, or a class for expanded clones, and some rows have none.

D gene	V gene	clone size	J gene	CDR3 DNA	CDR3 protein
TRBD2	TRBV6-9	many	TRBJ2-7	TGTGCCAGCAGTTATACCCCCAGGTCTCGACTAGCGGCACCCTACGAGCAGTACTTC	CASSYTPRSRLAAPYEQYF
-	TRBV12-3/TRBV12-4	many	TRBJ1-5	TGTGCCAGCAGTCCGGGCAGGCAGCCCCAGCATTTT	CASSPGRQPQHF
-	TRBV7-2	many	TRBJ2-2	TGTGCCAGCAGCTTACCACATTGGAACGACAAGTACACCGGGGAGCTGTTTTTT	CASSLPHWNDKYTGELFF
-	TRBV10-3	-	TRBJ2-7	TGTGCCATCAGTGAGTCCAGGCAGTCGGACGAGCAGTACTTC	CAISESRQSDEQYF
-	TRBV6-9	many	TRBJ2-4	TGTGCCAGCAGTTACTCCGGGGGACCTAGTCCTCAGTACTTC	CASSYSGGPSPQYF
-	TRBV5-1	few	TRBJ1-6	TGCGCCAGCAGCTTGGGACAGAGGGGATATGGCTCACCCCTCCACTTT	CASSLGQRGYGSPLHF
-	TRBV24-1	few	TRBJ2-3	TGTGCCACCAGTGATGGACTTTACAGCACAGATACGCAGTATTTT	CATSDGLYSTDTQYF
-	TRBV7-2	few	TRBJ2-7	TGTGCCAGCAGCTTAGCCCAGGGGCTCGAGCAGTACTTC	CASSLAQGLEQYF
-	TRBV20-1	many	TRBJ1-2	TGCAGTGCTAGAGATTTGGAGGGCTACACCTTC	CSARDLEGYTF
-	TRBV20-1	many	TRBJ1-1	TGCAGTGCTGTTCTGGGGCCGTTAACTGAAGCTTTCTTT	CSAVLGPLTEAFF
TRBD2	TRBV11-2	many	TRBJ2-1	TGTGCCAGCAGCCCCCGGACTAGCTCCTACAATGAGCAGTTCTTC	CASSPRTSSYNEQFF
TRBD2	TRBV27	many	TRBJ2-3	TGTGCCAGCATGCCTGGGCTAGCGGGAGCCAAGAGCACAGATACGCAGTATTTT	CASMPGLAGAKSTDTQYF
-	TRBV27	few	TRBJ1-2	TGTGCCAGCAGCTCGGGACGCTTTGGCTACACCTTC	CASSSGRFGYTF
-	TRBV7-9	many	TRBJ2-2	TGTGCCAGCAGCTTAGAACCCGGCCGGCTGTTTTTT	CASSLEPGRLFF
TRBD2	TRBV10-3	few	TRBJ2-5	TGTGCCATCAGTGAGTTTGGTAGCGGGCCAGAAGAGACCCAGTACTTC	CAISEFGSGPEETQYF
-	TRBV2	many	TRBJ1-2	TGTGCCAGCAGCCTAAAAACCTCCTCGGGGTTTTACACCTTC	CASSLKTSSGFYTF